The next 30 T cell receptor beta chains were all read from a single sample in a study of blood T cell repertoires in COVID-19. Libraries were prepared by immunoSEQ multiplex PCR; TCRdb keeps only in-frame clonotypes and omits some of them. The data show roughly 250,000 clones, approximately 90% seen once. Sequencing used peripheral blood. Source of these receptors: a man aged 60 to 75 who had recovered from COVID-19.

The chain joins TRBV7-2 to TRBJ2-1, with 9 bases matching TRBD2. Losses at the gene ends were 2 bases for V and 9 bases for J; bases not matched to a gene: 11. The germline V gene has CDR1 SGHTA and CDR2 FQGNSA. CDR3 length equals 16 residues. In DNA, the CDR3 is TGTGCCAGCAGCTTAATGGCGGGGGGGCCTGACTTTGAGCAGTTCTTC. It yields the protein CASSLMAGGPDFEQFF. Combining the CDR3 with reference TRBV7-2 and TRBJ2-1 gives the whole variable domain GAGVSQSPSNKVTEKGKDVELRCDPISGHTALYWYRQSLGQGLEFLIYFQGNSAPDKSGLPSDRFSAERTGGSVSTLTIQRTQQEDSAVYLCASSLMAGGPDFEQFFGPGTRLTVL.

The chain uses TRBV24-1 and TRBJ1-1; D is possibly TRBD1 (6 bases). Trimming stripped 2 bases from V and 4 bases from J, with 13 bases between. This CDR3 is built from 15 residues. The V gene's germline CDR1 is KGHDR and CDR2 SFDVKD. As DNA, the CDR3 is TGTGCCACCAGTGATTACAGGGAAGGGGGCACTGAAGCTTTCTTT. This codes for CATSDYREGGTEAFF.

The DNA of the CDR3 is TGCGCCAGCAGCTTGGGAGTCAGGGGTAGCAATCAGCCCCAGCATTTT. Translation gives CASSLGVRGSNQPQHF. V and J are TRBV5-1 and TRBJ1-5; a weak D match, TRBD1 (6 bases). The V and J ends lost 0 bases and 0 bases respectively, with 10 bases between them. The length of the CDR3 is 16 residues. CDR1 and CDR2 from the germline V gene are SGHRS and YFSETQ.

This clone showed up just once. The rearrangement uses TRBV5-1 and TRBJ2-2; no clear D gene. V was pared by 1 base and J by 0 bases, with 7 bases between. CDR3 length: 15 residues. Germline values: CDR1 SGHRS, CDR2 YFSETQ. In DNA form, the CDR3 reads TGCGCCAGCAGCTTGCCGCGGACGAACACCGGGGAGCTGTTTTTT. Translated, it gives CASSLPRTNTGELFF.

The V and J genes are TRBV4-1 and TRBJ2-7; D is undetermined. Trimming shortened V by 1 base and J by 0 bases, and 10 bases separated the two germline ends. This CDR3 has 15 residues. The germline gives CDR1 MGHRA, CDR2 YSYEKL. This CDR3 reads CASSQGVPSSYEQYF. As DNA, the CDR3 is TGCGCCAGCAGCCAAGGTGTCCCCAGCTCCTACGAGCAGTACTTC.

CDR3 protein: CASSGQGGISAEAFF. CDR3 nucleotide sequence: TGTGCCAGCAGCGGACAGGGCGGGATCAGCGCTGAAGCTTTCTTT. The chain recombines TRBV6-5 with TRBJ1-1, with 8 bases that match TRBD1. CDR3 length equals 15 residues. Germline V CDR1 and CDR2: MNHEY, SVGAGI. V was clipped by 6 bases and J by 6 bases; unmatched bases: 12.

CDR3 coding DNA: TGTGCCAGCAGCTTAACTTACAATGAGCAGTTCTTC. Encoded protein: CASSLTYNEQFF. The chain couples TRBV7-6 to TRBJ2-1; D remains ambiguous. In germline, CDR1 is SGHVS, CDR2 FNYEAQ. The CDR3 length is 12 residues. The V end was cut by 2 bases, the J end by 4 bases, with 3 bases between. Full variable domain (missing parts from reference TRBV7-6 and TRBJ2-1): GAGVSQSPRYKVTKRGQDVALRCDPISGHVSLYWYRQALGQGPEFLTYFNYEAQQDKSGLPNDRFSAERPEGSISTLTIQRTEQRDSAMYRCASSLTYNEQFFGPGTRLTVL.

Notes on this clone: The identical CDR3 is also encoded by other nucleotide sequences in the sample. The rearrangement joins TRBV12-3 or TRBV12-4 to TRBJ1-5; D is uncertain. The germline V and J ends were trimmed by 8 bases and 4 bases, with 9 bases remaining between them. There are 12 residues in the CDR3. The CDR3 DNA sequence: TGTGCCAGCGGAGGAGGGAATCAGCCCCAGCATTTT. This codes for CASGGGNQPQHF.

The CDR3 loop is CATTGQGRADGYTF. CDR3 coding DNA: TGTGCCACCACCGGACAGGGCAGGGCAGATGGCTACACCTTC. This sequence joins TRBV6-5 and TRBJ1-2; 8 positions agree with TRBD1. Per the germline V gene, CDR1 is MNHEY and CDR2 is SVGAGI. Unmatched junction bases numbered 13, after V lost 10 bases and J lost 6 bases. The CDR3 spans 14 residues.

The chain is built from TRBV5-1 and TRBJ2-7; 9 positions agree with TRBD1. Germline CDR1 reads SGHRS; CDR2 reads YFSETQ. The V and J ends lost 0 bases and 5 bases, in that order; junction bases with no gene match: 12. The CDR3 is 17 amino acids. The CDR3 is CASSLGISGQGIDEQYF. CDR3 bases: TGCGCCAGCAGCTTGGGCATCTCGGGACAGGGAATTGACGAGCAGTACTTC. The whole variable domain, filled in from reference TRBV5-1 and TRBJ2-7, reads KAGVTQTPRYLIKTRGQQVTLSCSPISGHRSVSWYQQTPGQGLQFLFEYFSETQRNKGNFPGRFSGRQFSNSRSEMNVSTLELGDSALYLCASSLGISGQGIDEQYFGPGTRLTVT.

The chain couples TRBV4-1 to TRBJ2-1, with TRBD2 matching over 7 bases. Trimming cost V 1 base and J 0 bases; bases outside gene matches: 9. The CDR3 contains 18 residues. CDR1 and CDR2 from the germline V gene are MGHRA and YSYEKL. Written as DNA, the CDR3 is TGCGCCAGCAGCCAAGGGCGCGGGGGTTCCCCCTCCTACAATGAGCAGTTCTTC. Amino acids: CASSQGRGGSPSYNEQFF.

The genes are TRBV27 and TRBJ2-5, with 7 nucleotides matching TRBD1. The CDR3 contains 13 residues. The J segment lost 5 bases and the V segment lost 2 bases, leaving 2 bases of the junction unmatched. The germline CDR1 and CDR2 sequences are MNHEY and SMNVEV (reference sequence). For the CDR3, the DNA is TGTGCCAGCAGTTTAAACAGGGGTGAGACCCAGTACTTC. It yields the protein CASSLNRGETQYF.

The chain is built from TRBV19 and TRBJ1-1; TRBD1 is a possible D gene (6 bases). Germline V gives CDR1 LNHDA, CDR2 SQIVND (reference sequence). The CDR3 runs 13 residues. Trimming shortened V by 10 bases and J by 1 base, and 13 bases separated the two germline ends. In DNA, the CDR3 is TGTGCCACCTCGGGACAAAGGAACACTGAAGCTTTCTTT. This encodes CATSGQRNTEAFF. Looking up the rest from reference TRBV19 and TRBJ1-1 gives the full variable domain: DGGITQSPKYLFRKEGQNVTLSCEQNLNHDAMYWYRQDPGQGLRLIYYSQIVNDFQKGDIAEGYSVSREKKESFPLTVTSAQKNPTAFYLCATSGQRNTEAFFGQGTRLTVV.

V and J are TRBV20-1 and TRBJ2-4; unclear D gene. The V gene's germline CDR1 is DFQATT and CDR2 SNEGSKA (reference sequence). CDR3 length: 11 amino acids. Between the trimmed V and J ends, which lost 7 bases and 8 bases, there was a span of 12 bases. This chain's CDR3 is CSVGPRDIQYF. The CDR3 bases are TGCAGTGTGGGTCCTCGGGACATTCAGTACTTC.

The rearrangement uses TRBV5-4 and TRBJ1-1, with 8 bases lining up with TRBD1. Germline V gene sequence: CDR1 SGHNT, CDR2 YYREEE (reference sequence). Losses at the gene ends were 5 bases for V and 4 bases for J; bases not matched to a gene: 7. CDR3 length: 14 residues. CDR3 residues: CASRDTGGGTEAFF. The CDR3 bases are TGTGCCAGCAGAGATACAGGGGGGGGCACTGAAGCTTTCTTT.

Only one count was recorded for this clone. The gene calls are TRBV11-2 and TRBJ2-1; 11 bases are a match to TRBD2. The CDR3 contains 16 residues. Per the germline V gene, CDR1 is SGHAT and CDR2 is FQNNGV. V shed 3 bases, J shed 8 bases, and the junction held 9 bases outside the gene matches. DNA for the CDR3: TGTGCCAGCAGCTTGGCTCCTAGCGGGGGGAGCTATGAGCAGTTCTTC. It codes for CASSLAPSGGSYEQFF.

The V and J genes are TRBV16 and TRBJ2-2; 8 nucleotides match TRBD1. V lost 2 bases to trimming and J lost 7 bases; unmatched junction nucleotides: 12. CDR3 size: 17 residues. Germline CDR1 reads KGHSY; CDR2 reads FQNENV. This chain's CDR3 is CASSQRPGRGQSGELFF. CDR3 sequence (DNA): TGTGCCAGCAGCCAACGTCCCGGCAGGGGGCAAAGCGGGGAGCTGTTTTTT.

Written as DNA, the CDR3 is TGTGCCAGCAGCGCCCGTAAGGGCAGACAGGGGGATCATACTGAAGCTTTCTTT. As protein: CASSARKGRQGDHTEAFF. This chain joins TRBV9 and TRBJ1-1; 9 bases are a match to TRBD1. This CDR3 spans 18 amino acids. Germline values: CDR1 SGDLS, CDR2 YYNGEE. J lost 5 bases, V lost 3 bases, and 17 bases had no gene match.

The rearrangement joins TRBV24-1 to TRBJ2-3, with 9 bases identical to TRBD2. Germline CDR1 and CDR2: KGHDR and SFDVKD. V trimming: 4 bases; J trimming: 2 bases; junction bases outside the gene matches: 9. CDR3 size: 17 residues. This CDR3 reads CATSDFTTSGFTDTQYF. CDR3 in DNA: TGTGCCACCAGTGACTTTACCACTAGCGGGTTCACAGATACGCAGTATTTT.

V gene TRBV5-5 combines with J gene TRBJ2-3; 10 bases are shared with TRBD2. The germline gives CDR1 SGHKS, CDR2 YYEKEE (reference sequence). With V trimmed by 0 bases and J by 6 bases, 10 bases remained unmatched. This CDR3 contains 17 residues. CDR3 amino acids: CASSLARASGGRDTQYF. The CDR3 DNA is TGTGCCAGCAGCTTGGCGAGGGCTAGCGGGGGTAGGGATACGCAGTATTTT. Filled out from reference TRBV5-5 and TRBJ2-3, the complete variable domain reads DAGVTQSPTHLIKTRGQQVTLRCSPISGHKSVSWYQQVLGQGPQFIFQYYEKEERGRGNFPDRFSARQFPNYSSELNVNALLLGDSALYLCASSLARASGGRDTQYFGPGTRLTVL.

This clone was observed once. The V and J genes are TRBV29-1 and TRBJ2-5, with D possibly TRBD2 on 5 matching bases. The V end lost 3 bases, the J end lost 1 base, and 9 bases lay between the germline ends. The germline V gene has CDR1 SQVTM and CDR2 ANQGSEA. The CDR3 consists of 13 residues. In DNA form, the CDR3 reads TGCAGCGTTGATAAGGACTTCCAAGAGACCCAGTACTTC. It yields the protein CSVDKDFQETQYF. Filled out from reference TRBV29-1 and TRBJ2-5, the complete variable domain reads SAVISQKPSRDICQRGTSLTIQCQVDSQVTMMFWYRQQPGQSLTLIATANQGSEATYESGFVIDKFPISRPNLTFSTLTVSNMSPEDSSIYLCSVDKDFQETQYFGPGTRLLVL.

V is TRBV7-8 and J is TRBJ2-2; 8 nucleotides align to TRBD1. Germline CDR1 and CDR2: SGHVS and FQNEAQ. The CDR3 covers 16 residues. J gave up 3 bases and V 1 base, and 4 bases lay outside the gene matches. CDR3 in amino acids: CASSLGRQGYTGELFF. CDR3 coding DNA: TGTGCCAGCAGCTTAGGGCGACAGGGGTACACCGGGGAGCTGTTTTTT.

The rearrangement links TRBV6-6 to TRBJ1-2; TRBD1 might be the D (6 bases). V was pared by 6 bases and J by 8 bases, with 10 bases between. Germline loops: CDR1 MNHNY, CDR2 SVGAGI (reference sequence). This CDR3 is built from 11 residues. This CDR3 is CASRFTGGYTF. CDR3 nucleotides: TGTGCCAGCAGATTTACAGGGGGCTACACCTTC.

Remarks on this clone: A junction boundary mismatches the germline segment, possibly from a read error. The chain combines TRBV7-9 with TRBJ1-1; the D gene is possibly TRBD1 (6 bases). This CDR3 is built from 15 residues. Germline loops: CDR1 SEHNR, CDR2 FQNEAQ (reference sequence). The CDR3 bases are TGTGCCAGCACCTTACTACAGGGAAACCTCATTGAAGCTTTCTTT. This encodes CASTLLQGNLIEAFF.

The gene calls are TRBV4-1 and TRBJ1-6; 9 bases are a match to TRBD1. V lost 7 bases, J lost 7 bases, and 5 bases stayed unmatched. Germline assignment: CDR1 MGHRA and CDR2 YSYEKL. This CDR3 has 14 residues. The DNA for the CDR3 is TGCGCCAGCACCGAGGACAGGGGAAATTCACCCCTCCACTTT. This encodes CASTEDRGNSPLHF.

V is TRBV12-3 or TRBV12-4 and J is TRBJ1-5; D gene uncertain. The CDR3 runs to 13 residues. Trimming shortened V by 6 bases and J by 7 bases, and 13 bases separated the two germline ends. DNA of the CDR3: TGTGCCAGCAGCTCTGAACGCAGGCAGCCCCAGCATTTT. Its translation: CASSSERRQPQHF.

This CDR3 reads CASSFSRGPYEQYF. The CDR3, as DNA: TGTGCCAGCAGTTTTAGCAGGGGTCCCTACGAGCAGTACTTC. The chain uses TRBV27 and TRBJ2-7; D may be TRBD1 (6 bases). The CDR3 spans 14 residues. Trimming took 3 bases from V and 2 from J, leaving 11 bases between them. Per the germline V gene, CDR1 is MNHEY and CDR2 is SMNVEV (reference sequence).

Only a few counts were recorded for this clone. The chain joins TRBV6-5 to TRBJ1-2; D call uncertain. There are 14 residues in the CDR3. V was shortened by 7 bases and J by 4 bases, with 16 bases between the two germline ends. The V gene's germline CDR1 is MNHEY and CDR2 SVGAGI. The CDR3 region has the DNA TGTGCCAGCAATCCAAGCCCTCGGGTCTATGGCTACACCTTC. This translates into CASNPSPRVYGYTF.

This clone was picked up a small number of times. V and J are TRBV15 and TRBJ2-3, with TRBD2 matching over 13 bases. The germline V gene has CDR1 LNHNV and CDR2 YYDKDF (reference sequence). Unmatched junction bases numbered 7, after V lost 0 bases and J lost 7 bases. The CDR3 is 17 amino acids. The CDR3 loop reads CATSRDLLAGGQNTQYF. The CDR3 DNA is TGTGCCACCAGCAGAGATTTACTAGCGGGGGGGCAAAATACGCAGTATTTT.

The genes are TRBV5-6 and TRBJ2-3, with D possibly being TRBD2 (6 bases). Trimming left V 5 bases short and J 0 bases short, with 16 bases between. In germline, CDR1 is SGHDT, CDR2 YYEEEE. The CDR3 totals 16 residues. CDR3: CASRSQAGISTDTQYF. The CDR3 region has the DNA TGTGCCAGCAGATCGCAGGCGGGGATTAGCACAGATACGCAGTATTTT.